What follows are 5 T cell receptor beta chains derived from one specimen sequenced in a study of T cells expressing NK-cell markers. TCRdb re-called the 5' RACE reads; every CDR3 protein appears as one record, without DNA. The sample totals 150,000 to 170,000 distinct CDR3 sequences. The specimen was blood T cells: a sorted CD56 or NKG2C T cell subset, CD4+ or CD8+ T cells, or bulk PBMC T cells (not recorded which). The receptors were gathered from a woman in her forties or fifties in good health.

V gene TRBV2 combines with J gene TRBJ2-1. This CDR3 comprises 11 residues. The germline V gene has CDR1 SNHLY and CDR2 FYNNEI. Here the CDR3 reads CASGPEAEQFF.

The J gene is TRBJ2-1, the V gene TRBV21-1; the TCRdb D gene call, TRBD2, has no DNA to confirm it. TRBV21-1 is reported as a pseudogene. The CDR3 spans 15 residues. The CDR3 region is CASSNRSGIYNEQFF.

This chain joins TRBV27 and TRBJ2-5; TCRdb's D call of TRBD2 is untestable without DNA. The CDR3 consists of 15 residues. The germline V gene has CDR1 MNHEY and CDR2 SMNVEV (reference sequence). CDR3: CASSPHPYGGETQYF.

This rearrangement joins TRBV6-2 or TRBV6-3 to TRBJ2-5; TCRdb names TRBD1, which stays unverified in the absence of DNA. Germline CDR1 is MNHEY and CDR2 is SVGEGT. The CDR3 spans 15 residues. CDR3 sequence: CASNSGTRIKETQYF.

The rearrangement links TRBV12-5 to TRBJ2-5. The CDR3 sequence is 14 residues long. Per the germline V gene, CDR1 is LGHNT and CDR2 is FRNRAP. CDR3 loop: CASGQELDVETQYF. The entire variable domain, with the rest obtained from reference TRBV12-5 and TRBJ2-5, is as follows: DARVTQTPRHKVTEMGQEVTMRCQPILGHNTVFWYRQTMMQGLELLAYFRNRAPLDDSGMPKDRFSAEMPDATLATLKIQPSEPRDSAVYFCASGQELDVETQYFGPGTRLLVL.